One sample yielded the 21 T cell receptor beta chains listed below, sequenced in a study of siplizumab effects on memory and regulatory T cells. Clones were sequenced by immunoSEQ multiplex PCR, and TCRdb holds only the in-frame ones, with some missing. Here the sample spans over 45,000 clones, around 98% being singletons. The source material was naive CD8+ T cells sorted from blood. These receptors originate from a human donor in good health.

This chain uses TRBV5-6 with TRBJ1-2; D gene unclear. The CDR3 consists of 16 residues. Per the germline V gene, CDR1 is SGHDT and CDR2 is YYEEEE. Trimming removed 1 base at V and 4 bases at J, with 17 bases between. The CDR3 sequence: CASSLYGWVPAYGYTF. The CDR3 nucleotides are TGTGCCAGCAGCTTGTATGGGTGGGTCCCTGCCTATGGCTACACCTTC.

V and J are TRBV7-6 and TRBJ1-2; 8 nucleotides line up with TRBD1. J was trimmed by 4 bases and V by 5 bases; bases with no gene match: 3. The germline CDR1 and CDR2 sequences are SGHVS and FNYEAQ. The CDR3 consists of 13 residues. The DNA for the CDR3 is TGTGCCAGCAGCATGGACAGGGCCTATGGCTACACCTTC. Translation: CASSMDRAYGYTF.

CDR3: CATSREGSRQYF. DNA of the CDR3: TGTGCCACCAGCAGAGAAGGATCTCGGCAGTACTTC. This chain uses TRBV15 with TRBJ2-7; D is undetermined. This CDR3 has 12 residues. V lost 0 bases and J 9 bases, leaving 9 bases between the germline ends. From germline, CDR1 is LNHNV and CDR2 YYDKDF (reference sequence).

The chain joins TRBV19 to TRBJ1-2; D uncertain. The CDR3 extends over 15 amino acids. Between the trimmed V and J ends, which lost 4 bases and 3 bases, there was a span of 15 bases. Germline V gene sequence: CDR1 LNHDA, CDR2 SQIVND (reference sequence). As DNA, the CDR3 is TGTGCCAGTAGTAGACGTAAGTTCACGGACTATGGCTACACCTTC. This codes for CASSRRKFTDYGYTF.

The chain carries TRBV6-5 and TRBJ2-7, with D perhaps matching TRBD1 (5 bases). CDR1 is MNHEY, CDR2 SVGAGI, per germline. The CDR3 runs to 13 residues. V shed 10 bases and J shed 3 bases, with 16 bases lying between them. CDR3 nucleotide sequence: TGTGCCACCGGGTCGGACATTAACTACGAGCAGTACTTC. Translated, it gives CATGSDINYEQYF.

The V call is TRBV27, the J call TRBJ2-7; the D gene is possibly TRBD2 (6 bases). The CDR3 runs to 14 residues. CDR1 is MNHEY, CDR2 SMNVEV, per germline (reference sequence). The ends were cut back, 6 bases at V and 1 base at J, with 13 bases in the middle. The CDR3 DNA sequence: TGTGCCAGCAGCATTGCGGGGAGGTCCTACGAGCAGTACTTC. It yields the protein CASSIAGRSYEQYF.

This rearrangement joins TRBV7-9 to TRBJ2-7, with 8 bases lining up with TRBD1. Germline lookup yields CDR1 SEHNR and CDR2 FQNEAQ (reference sequence). J was trimmed by 2 bases and V by 5 bases; bases with no gene match: 11. The CDR3 covers 16 residues. The CDR3 protein is CASSTKTGVNPYEQYF. CDR3 DNA: TGTGCCAGCAGCACGAAGACAGGGGTGAACCCCTACGAGCAGTACTTC.

The rearrangement uses TRBV6-6 and TRBJ2-5, with D tentatively TRBD1 (6 bases). This CDR3 region has 16 residues. V lost 0 bases and J 2 bases, leaving 13 bases between the germline ends. Germline values: CDR1 MNHNY, CDR2 SVGAGI (reference sequence). CDR3 coding DNA: TGTGCCAGCAGTTACTCCGGGCGCAGGGGACAAGAGACCCAGTACTTC. Encoded protein: CASSYSGRRGQETQYF.

The chain combines TRBV19 with TRBJ2-7, with 8 nucleotides matching TRBD2. This CDR3 region has 14 residues. V lost 3 bases, J lost 0 bases, and 1 base stayed unmatched. CDR1 LNHDA and CDR2 SQIVND come from the germline V gene (reference sequence). The CDR3 nucleotides read TGTGCCAGTAGTATGCTAGCGGGCTCCTACGAGCAGTACTTC. Translating gives CASSMLAGSYEQYF.

The J gene is TRBJ1-4, the V gene TRBV5-5; tentatively, D is TRBD1 (5 bases). This CDR3 spans 17 amino acids. The V end was cut by 0 bases, the J end by 1 base, with 13 bases between. Germline assignment: CDR1 SGHKS and CDR2 YYEKEE (reference sequence). Written as DNA, the CDR3 is TGTGCCAGCAGCTTGGAGGGGACGGGGGGAACTAATGAAAAACTGTTTTTT. Protein sequence: CASSLEGTGGTNEKLFF.

The chain couples TRBV4-1 to TRBJ2-7; no reliable D call. Trimming removed 0 bases at V and 2 bases at J, with 8 bases between. Germline V lookup: CDR1 MGHRA, CDR2 YSYEKL. The CDR3 has 14 residues. CDR3 DNA sequence: TGCGCCAGCAGCCAAGATGACGCCGCCTACGAGCAGTACTTC. Translating gives CASSQDDAAYEQYF.

The chain couples TRBV29-1 to TRBJ2-1, with 10 positions matching TRBD1. V lost 0 bases, J lost 6 bases, and 5 bases stayed unmatched. The CDR3 loop spans 15 amino acids. The V gene's germline CDR1 is SQVTM and CDR2 ANQGSEA. The DNA for the CDR3 is TGCAGCGTTGAAGATCCCAGACAGGGGGCCAATGAGCAGTTCTTC. Its protein is CSVEDPRQGANEQFF.

The chain is built from TRBV14 and TRBJ2-1; no definite D call. There are 13 residues in the CDR3. Germline V gene sequence: CDR1 SGHDN, CDR2 FVKESK. Trimming removed 0 bases at V and 10 bases at J, with 10 bases between. The CDR3 here is CASSQETISEQFF. The CDR3 DNA is TGTGCCAGCAGCCAAGAAACGATATCGGAGCAGTTCTTC.

The gene calls are TRBV27 and TRBJ2-7; possibly TRBD1 for D (5 bases). From germline, CDR1 is MNHEY and CDR2 SMNVEV (reference sequence). The V end was cut by 1 base, the J end by 0 bases, with 10 bases between. There are 15 residues in the CDR3. The CDR3 protein is CASSLLAGRSYEQYF. The CDR3 bases are TGTGCCAGCAGTTTATTGGCAGGGCGCTCCTACGAGCAGTACTTC.

The chain uses TRBV5-1 and TRBJ2-3; a weak D match, TRBD2 (6 bases). Looked up from germline, CDR1 is SGHRS and CDR2 is YFSETQ. CDR3 length equals 11 residues. V lost 4 bases, J lost 6 bases, and 6 bases lay in between. The CDR3 protein is CASSGGDTQYF. CDR3 bases: TGCGCCAGCAGCGGGGGGGATACGCAGTATTTT.

This chain links TRBV5-1 with TRBJ1-2, with D hard to call. V lost 0 bases, J lost 7 bases, and 19 bases lay in between. Per germline, CDR1 SGHRS and CDR2 YFSETQ. This CDR3 contains 16 residues. The CDR3 DNA sequence: TGCGCCAGCAGCTTGGGCCCAGGAAGACTAGACGGTGGCTACACCTTC. This translates into CASSLGPGRLDGGYTF. Together with reference TRBV5-1 and TRBJ1-2, the CDR3 gives the full variable domain: KAGVTQTPRYLIKTRGQQVTLSCSPISGHRSVSWYQQTPGQGLQFLFEYFSETQRNKGNFPGRFSGRQFSNSRSEMNVSTLELGDSALYLCASSLGPGRLDGGYTFGSGTRLTVV.

This sequence joins TRBV2 and TRBJ1-1; D perhaps matches TRBD1 (5 bases). V gave up 1 base and J gave up 7 bases, with 10 bases separating them. CDR3 length equals 13 residues. Germline CDR1 is SNHLY and CDR2 is FYNNEI. The CDR3 bases are TGTGCCAGCAGTGAAGGGGACGGGAGTGAAGCTTTCTTT. This codes for CASSEGDGSEAFF.

The chain combines TRBV4-3 with TRBJ2-5; 7 bases align to TRBD1. The CDR3 length is 15 residues. CDR1 and CDR2 (germline): LGHNA, YSLEER. After removal of 1 base from V and 5 bases from J, the junction contained 7 bases not matched to a gene. The CDR3 spells CASSQGTGVAETQYF. For the CDR3, the DNA is TGCGCCAGCAGCCAAGGCACAGGGGTGGCGGAGACCCAGTACTTC.

This clone was observed once. V usage is TRBV7-2 and J usage is TRBJ2-7, with TRBD2 identical over 7 bases. With V trimmed by 1 base and J by 1 base, 1 base remained unmatched. The CDR3 consists of 14 residues. Germline-derived CDR1 and CDR2 are SGHTA and FQGNSA. For the CDR3, the DNA is TGTGCCAGCAGCTTAGTGGGAGGGTCCTACGAGCAGTACTTC. As protein: CASSLVGGSYEQYF. Based on the CDR3 plus reference TRBV7-2 and TRBJ2-7, the full variable domain is GAGVSQSPSNKVTEKGKDVELRCDPISGHTALYWYRQSLGQGLEFLIYFQGNSAPDKSGLPSDRFSAERTGGSVSTLTIQRTQQEDSAVYLCASSLVGGSYEQYFGPGTRLTVT.

This clone appeared once. The chain uses TRBV4-1 and TRBJ2-7; D gene uncertain. CDR3 length equals 11 residues. Germline CDR1 and CDR2: MGHRA and YSYEKL. The germline V and J ends were trimmed by 1 base and 2 bases, with 0 bases remaining between them. In nucleotides, the CDR3 is TGCGCCAGCAGCCAAGCCTACGAGCAGTACTTC. It codes for CASSQAYEQYF.

V is TRBV19 and J is TRBJ1-6; D not resolved. CDR1 is LNHDA and CDR2 is SQIVND in the germline V gene (reference sequence). This CDR3 spans 18 amino acids. Trimming pared 4 bases from V and 0 bases from J, leaving 16 bases between. CDR3 residues: CASSTTTVLSSYNSPLHF. The CDR3, as DNA: TGTGCCAGTAGTACTACGACCGTCTTAAGCTCCTATAATTCACCCCTCCACTTT.